Listed below are T cell receptor beta chains from one sample, sequenced in a study of cytomegalovirus exposure and HLA in healthy donors. Assay used: immunoSEQ multiplex PCR; TCRdb lists only in-frame clones, some missing. The sample records 150,000 to 200,000 clones, approximately 86% being singletons. The source material was PBMCs. These receptors were collected from a woman between 18 and 30 years old in good health and CMV-seronegative. The CDR3 runs from the conserved cysteine through the conserved F or W. A D gene is named only where the DNA matches it firmly. Clone size, where shown, is once, few, many, or a class for clones that have expanded.

cdr3_aa | cdr3_nt | v_call | clone_size | j_call | d_call
CASSYRDRGSAGAGAGELFF | TGCGCCAGCAGCTACCGGGACAGGGGATCAGCGGGTGCGGGGGCCGGGGAGCTGTTTTTT | TRBV5-1 | . | TRBJ2-2 | TRBD1
CASSLGPGLTTYEQYF | TGTGCCAGCAGTTTGGGCCCAGGACTAACCACCTACGAGCAGTACTTC | TRBV27 | . | TRBJ2-7 | .
CASSQGMQETQYF | TGTGCCAGCAGCCAGGGGATGCAAGAGACCCAGTACTTC | TRBV6-1 | . | TRBJ2-5 | .
CASSLGQGALNEQFF | TGTGCCAGCTCACTCGGACAGGGCGCCTTAAATGAGCAGTTCTTC | TRBV18 | . | TRBJ2-1 | TRBD1
CASSVEAFSADTQYF | TGTGCCAGCAGCGTAGAAGCGTTCTCCGCAGATACGCAGTATTTT | TRBV9 | . | TRBJ2-3 | .
CASSRGSDTQYF | TGTGCCAGCAGCAGGGGGTCAGATACGCAGTATTTT | TRBV7-9 | . | TRBJ2-3 | .
CASSDTSGGQETQYF | TGTGCCAGCAGTGACACTAGCGGGGGCCAAGAGACCCAGTACTTC | TRBV6-4 | few | TRBJ2-5 | TRBD2
CASSIGSGTAQPTPQHF | TGTGCCAGTAGTATAGGCTCCGGGACTGCCCAACCCACACCCCAGCATTTT | TRBV19 | . | TRBJ1-5 | .
CASSLTWDRVEGGYTF | TGTGCCAGCAGTTTAACTTGGGACAGGGTGGAGGGTGGCTACACCTTC | TRBV6-6 | . | TRBJ1-2 | TRBD1
CASSLGGGGYEQYF | TGTGCCAGCAGCTTGGGGGGAGGAGGCTACGAGCAGTACTTC | TRBV5-4 | . | TRBJ2-7 | .
CAWSGTGLDGYTF | TGTGCCTGGAGCGGGACAGGGTTAGATGGCTACACCTTC | TRBV30 | . | TRBJ1-2 | TRBD1
CAIKTGQDAYEQYF | TGTGCCATCAAGACAGGACAGGACGCCTACGAGCAGTACTTC | TRBV10-3 | . | TRBJ2-7 | TRBD1
CASTTIPGDEQYF | TGTGCCAGCACTACGATCCCCGGAGACGAGCAGTACTTC | TRBV2 | . | TRBJ2-7 | .
CASSQDRNQPQHF | TGCGCCAGCAGCCAGGACAGAAATCAGCCCCAGCATTTT | TRBV4-1 | . | TRBJ1-5 | .
CASSQDFSQGGYGYTF | TGCGCCAGCAGCCAAGATTTCAGCCAGGGTGGCTATGGCTACACCTTC | TRBV4-3 | . | TRBJ1-2 | .
CASSLEAADTEAFF | TGCGCCAGCAGCTTAGAGGCCGCGGACACTGAAGCTTTCTTT | TRBV5-1 | . | TRBJ1-1 | .
CASSQAGGPSREQFF | TGTGCCAGCAGCCAAGCGGGGGGGCCGTCACGGGAGCAGTTCTTC | TRBV27 | . | TRBJ2-1 | TRBD2
CASSSQTGLNEKLFF | TGTGCCAGCAGCTCCCAGACAGGTCTAAATGAAAAACTGTTTTTT | TRBV7-2 | . | TRBJ1-4 | .
CASSSEPGSYNEQFF | TGTGCCAGCAGTTCAGAACCGGGCTCCTACAATGAGCAGTTCTTC | TRBV6-5 | . | TRBJ2-1 | .
CASSPGYEQYF | TGTGCCAGCAGCCCGGGCTACGAGCAGTACTTC | TRBV27 | . | TRBJ2-7 | .
CASSLTGGSYNSPLHF | TGTGCCAGCAGCTTGACAGGGGGCTCCTATAATTCACCCCTCCACTTT | TRBV7-9 | . | TRBJ1-6 | TRBD1
CASSSGTSNQPQHF | TGTGCCAGCAGTTCAGGGACATCGAATCAGCCCCAGCATTTT | TRBV27 | . | TRBJ1-5 | .
CASSFRDGHGYTF | TGTGCCAGCAGCTTCAGGGATGGGCATGGCTACACCTTC | TRBV11-3 | . | TRBJ1-2 | .
CASSLVAGTATGEQYF | TGTGCCAGCAGCTTAGTGGCGGGGACAGCCACAGGCGAGCAGTACTTC | TRBV11-2 | . | TRBJ2-7 | .
CASSQDGQLVKLFF | TGCGCCAGCAGCCAAGACGGGCAACTAGTGAAGCTGTTTTTT | TRBV4-3 | once | TRBJ2-2 | .
CASRTDRTNEKLFF | TGTGCCAGCAGAACCGACAGGACTAATGAAAAACTGTTTTTT | TRBV2 | . | TRBJ1-4 | .
CASSKVAPISYEQYF | TGTGCCAGCAGCAAAGTAGCACCGATTTCCTACGAGCAGTACTTC | TRBV21-1 | . | TRBJ2-7 | .
CASNSRGEGVYEQYF | TGTGCCAGCAACTCACGGGGGGAGGGCGTCTACGAGCAGTACTTC | TRBV5-4 | . | TRBJ2-7 | TRBD2
CASSPGVATEAFF | TGTGCCAGCAGTCCAGGGGTAGCAACTGAAGCTTTCTTT | TRBV6-5 | . | TRBJ1-1 | .
CASKSRQGENTEAFF | TGTGCCAGCAAGTCTCGACAGGGGGAAAACACTGAAGCTTTCTTT | TRBV2 | . | TRBJ1-1 | TRBD1
CASSLGADYGYTF | TGTGCCAGCTCCTTAGGGGCGGACTATGGCTACACCTTC | TRBV18 | . | TRBJ1-2 | .
CSVESTEREWNEQFF | TGCAGCGTTGAAAGTACGGAGCGGGAATGGAATGAGCAGTTCTTC | TRBV29-1 | . | TRBJ2-1 | TRBD2
CASRASGWKTQYF | TGTGCCAGCAGGGCTAGCGGTTGGAAGACCCAGTACTTC | TRBV2 | . | TRBJ2-5 | TRBD2
CASSLRREAFF | TGTGCCAGTAGTCTACGAAGGGAGGCTTTCTTT | TRBV19 | few | TRBJ1-1 | .
CASSRDLTYQETQYF | TGTGCCAGCAGCCGGGACTTGACGTACCAAGAGACCCAGTACTTC | TRBV7-9 | . | TRBJ2-5 | .
CASRTGADTQYF | TGTGCCAGCAGAACGGGTGCAGATACGCAGTATTTT | TRBV27 | . | TRBJ2-3 | .
CASKAFPGTRDDTEAFF | TGCGCCAGCAAGGCCTTTCCCGGGACAAGAGATGACACTGAAGCTTTCTTT | TRBV10-2 | . | TRBJ1-1 | .
CASSVGSVLQETQYF | TGTGCCAGCAGCGTCGGTTCTGTCCTCCAAGAGACCCAGTACTTC | TRBV9 | . | TRBJ2-5 | .
CASSPGQGRGEKLFF | TGCGCCAGCAGCCCTGGACAGGGGAGGGGAGAAAAACTGTTTTTT | TRBV5-1 | . | TRBJ1-4 | TRBD1
CASSSRAGDYNEQFF | TGTGCCAGCAGTTCTCGCGCAGGGGACTACAATGAGCAGTTCTTC | TRBV6-5 | once | TRBJ2-1 | .
CASSFWIEGGKLFF | TGTGCCAGCAGCTTTTGGATAGAGGGAGGAAAACTGTTTTTT | TRBV5-6 | . | TRBJ1-4 | .
CASSQDVWGAYGYTF | TGCGCCAGCAGCCAAGATGTCTGGGGAGCGTATGGCTACACCTTC | TRBV4-3 | . | TRBJ1-2 | .
CASSQDRHEEKAKNIQYF | TGCGCCAGCAGCCAAGATCGGCACGAGGAAAAGGCCAAAAACATTCAGTACTTC | TRBV4-3 | . | TRBJ2-4 | .
CASSPRSPSYGYTF | TGTGCCAGCAGCCCCCGATCTCCTAGCTATGGCTACACCTTC | TRBV7-2 | . | TRBJ1-2 | .
CASSLGTELYEQYF | TGCGCCAGCAGCTTGGGGACAGAGCTCTACGAGCAGTACTTC | TRBV5-1 | once | TRBJ2-7 | .
CASSQTSKETQYF | TGCGCCAGCAGCCAGACTAGTAAAGAGACCCAGTACTTC | TRBV5-1 | once | TRBJ2-5 | .
CASSVGGSSSYEQYF | TGTGCCAGCAGCGTCGGCGGGTCCTCCTCCTACGAGCAGTACTTC | TRBV9 | . | TRBJ2-7 | .
CASSPMVFTGELFF | TGTGCCAGCAGTCCTATGGTATTCACCGGGGAGCTGTTTTTT | TRBV6-1 | . | TRBJ2-2 | .
CAWSVEYRGPSTEAFF | TGTGCCTGGAGTGTGGAATATAGGGGCCCGAGCACTGAAGCTTTCTTT | TRBV30 | once | TRBJ1-1 | .
CASSFGTGYNSPLHF | TGTGCCAGCAGCTTTGGGACAGGGTATAATTCACCCCTCCACTTT | TRBV7-8 | . | TRBJ1-6 | TRBD1
CASSPGGGNEQYF | TGTGCCAGCAGTCCCGGTGGGGGGAACGAGCAGTACTTC | TRBV9 | . | TRBJ2-7 | .
CASSPGTGVEAFF | TGTGCCAGCAGTCCCGGGACAGGGGTGGAAGCTTTCTTT | TRBV6-6 | . | TRBJ1-1 | TRBD1
CASRDRGAEAFF | TGTGCCAGCAGGGACCGGGGGGCTGAAGCTTTCTTT | TRBV25-1 | few | TRBJ1-1 | .
CASSLDGSYYQPQHF | TGTGCCAGCAGCTTAGACGGCAGCTACTACCAGCCCCAGCATTTT | TRBV7-2 | . | TRBJ1-5 | .
CATHVAEQGWNNQPQHF | TGCGCCACCCACGTCGCTGAACAGGGCTGGAACAATCAGCCCCAGCATTTT | TRBV10-1 | . | TRBJ1-5 | .